A selection of T cell receptor beta chains follows, all from one sample in a study of blood T cell repertoires in COVID-19. The assay was immunoSEQ multiplex PCR, and TCRdb's table has in-frame clones only and misses some. The sample lists about 150,000 clones, around 86% occurring once. The sequenced material came from peripheral blood. These receptors came from a man in his 70s with acute or convalescent COVID-19. CDR3s include the opening cysteine and the closing phenylalanine or tryptophan. The D gene is left open where the match is weak. Not every row has a clone size; where given, it reads once, few, many or a size class.

>.|TRBV5-4|.|TRBJ2-3
CASSLGGPSTDTQYF
TGTGCCAGCAGCTTGGGGGGGCCCAGCACAGATACGCAGTATTTT
>.|TRBV29-1|.|TRBJ2-2
CSVDPGANTGELFF
TGCAGCGTTGACCCAGGTGCGAACACCGGGGAGCTGTTTTTT
>.|TRBV27|.|TRBJ1-2
CASSLYGSGGYGYTF
TGTGCCAGCAGTTTATACGGGTCTGGCGGCTATGGCTACACCTTC
>.|TRBV4-3|TRBD1|TRBJ2-7
CASSQRTGRNEQYF
TGCGCCAGCAGCCAAAGGACAGGGAGGAACGAGCAGTACTTC
>.|TRBV28|.|TRBJ2-7
CASGTLAYEQYF
TGTGCCAGCGGGACACTCGCCTACGAGCAGTACTTC
>once|TRBV18|TRBD1|TRBJ2-2
CASSEQDRGNTGELFF
TGTGCCAGCTCCGAACAGGACAGGGGGAACACCGGGGAGCTGTTTTTT
>.|TRBV6-1|.|TRBJ2-7
CASSDGVTSEQYF
TGTGCCAGCAGTGACGGGGTTACCTCCGAGCAGTACTTC
>.|TRBV13|TRBD2|TRBJ2-1
CASSEGTSGFAQFF
TGTGCCAGCAGCGAGGGGACTAGCGGGTTCGCCCAGTTCTTC
>.|TRBV7-8|TRBD1|TRBJ1-1
CASSLDRPDTEAFF
TGTGCCAGCAGTCTGGACAGGCCGGACACTGAAGCTTTCTTT
>.|TRBV18|.|TRBJ2-2
CASSPRQGSGELFF
TGTGCCAGCTCACCCCGGCAGGGCTCCGGGGAGCTGTTTTTT
>.|TRBV2|.|TRBJ1-5
CASSEAGRSNQPQHF
TGTGCCAGCAGTGAAGCGGGCAGGTCCAATCAGCCCCAGCATTTT
>.|TRBV7-2|.|TRBJ2-2
CASSVVSGSVGELFF
TGTGCCAGCAGCGTCGTATCCGGGAGCGTCGGGGAGCTGTTTTTT
>.|TRBV28|.|TRBJ2-7
CATNRQSSYEQYF
TGTGCCACCAACCGACAGAGCTCCTACGAGCAGTACTTC
>.|TRBV10-1|TRBD2|TRBJ2-4
CASTRCGRSAKNIQYF
TGCGCCAGCACAAGATGCGGGAGAAGCGCCAAAAACATTCAGTACTTC
>.|TRBV2|.|TRBJ2-4
CASSGTALAKNIQYF
TGTGCCAGCAGTGGGACAGCCCTAGCCAAAAACATTCAGTACTTC
>.|TRBV19|TRBD1|TRBJ2-3
CASGRQGGTDTQYF
TGTGCCAGTGGACGACAGGGCGGCACAGATACGCAGTATTTT
>.|TRBV5-1|TRBD1|TRBJ1-2
CASSFGQGVDGYTF
TGCGCCAGCAGCTTTGGACAGGGAGTTGATGGCTACACCTTC
>few|TRBV19|TRBD1|TRBJ2-7
CASRKRQGGEQYF
TGTGCCAGTAGAAAACGACAGGGTGGCGAGCAGTACTTC
>.|TRBV19|TRBD2|TRBJ2-3
CASSIDPGTSGRTDTQYF
TGTGCCAGTAGTATAGACCCCGGGACTAGCGGGAGAACAGATACGCAGTATTTT